These 22 T cell receptor beta chains originate from one sample sequenced in a study of cytomegalovirus exposure and HLA in healthy donors. Amplification used 60 Vbeta primers and 13 Jbeta primers. Here immunoSEQ multiplex PCR was the method, and the copy in TCRdb shows in-frame clones only, minus some. Among more than 150,000 clones listed, 75% to 85% were seen once. Material: PBMCs. The receptors were sampled from a man between 18 and 35 years old in good health and CMV-seronegative.

In this sample, this clone turned up once. The chain is built from TRBV12-5 and TRBJ1-1, with 7 bases matching TRBD1. From germline, CDR1 is LGHNT and CDR2 FRNRAP. Trimming removed 2 bases from V and 0 bases from J; junction bases left unmatched: 6. CDR3 length: 16 amino acids. The CDR3 spells CASGLRAGGMNTEAFF. As DNA, the CDR3 is TGTGCTAGTGGTTTGAGGGCAGGGGGAATGAACACTGAAGCTTTCTTT.

The J gene is TRBJ2-7, the V gene TRBV30; 10 nucleotides align to TRBD1. This CDR3 is built from 12 residues. Germline V lookup: CDR1 GTSNPN, CDR2 SVGIG (reference sequence). V shed 3 bases, J shed 8 bases, and the junction held 4 bases outside the gene matches. The CDR3 DNA sequence: TGTGCCTGGAGGAGGACAGGGGGTCAGCAGTACTTC. It yields the protein CAWRRTGGQQYF.

The chain uses TRBV29-1 and TRBJ1-6; weak D call: TRBD1 (6 bases). The length of the CDR3 is 14 residues. V was pared by 6 bases and J by 10 bases, with 19 bases between. Germline V gene sequence: CDR1 SQVTM, CDR2 ANQGSEA. The DNA of the CDR3 is TGCAGCGTCCAGAACAGGGTAGGTGGCTCACCCCTCCACTTT. Translated: CSVQNRVGGSPLHF.

This clone occurred a few times. This chain joins TRBV29-1 and TRBJ1-1; D gene unclear. Germline V CDR1 and CDR2: SQVTM, ANQGSEA. V lost 6 bases to trimming and J lost 6 bases, with 17 bases between them. The CDR3 runs to 13 residues. The CDR3 region has the DNA TGCAGCGTCCGCGACATGGTCGTCGCTGAAGCTTTCTTT. It translates to CSVRDMVVAEAFF. Together with reference TRBV29-1 and TRBJ1-1, the CDR3 gives the full variable domain: SAVISQKPSRDICQRGTSLTIQCQVDSQVTMMFWYRQQPGQSLTLIATANQGSEATYESGFVIDKFPISRPNLTFSTLTVSNMSPEDSSIYLCSVRDMVVAEAFFGQGTRLTVV.

A word on this clone: The sample has other DNA sequences that encode this CDR3 too. The chain joins TRBV7-9 to TRBJ2-5; D is unresolved. Germline values: CDR1 SEHNR, CDR2 FQNEAQ (reference sequence). Between the trimmed V and J ends, which lost 5 bases and 3 bases, there was a span of 4 bases. The CDR3 runs to 11 residues. The CDR3 DNA reads TGTGCCAGCAGCCCCAAAGAGACCCAGTACTTC. Protein product: CASSPKETQYF.

The V gene is TRBV5-1, the J gene TRBJ2-4, with 7 nucleotides matching TRBD1. Losses at the gene ends were 4 bases for V and 11 bases for J; bases not matched to a gene: 3. This CDR3 has 11 amino acids. Germline CDR1 and CDR2: SGHRS and YFSETQ. The CDR3 DNA is TGCGCCAGCAGCATCGGACAGGTTCAGTACTTC. As protein: CASSIGQVQYF.

This chain connects TRBV30 to TRBJ2-1, with 12 bases that match TRBD1. Germline V gives CDR1 GTSNPN, CDR2 SVGIG (reference sequence). V was pared by 2 bases and J by 7 bases, with 9 bases of the junction left unmatched. CDR3 size: 16 residues. This CDR3 is CAWSWAGTGGFNEQFF. For the CDR3, the DNA is TGTGCCTGGAGTTGGGCCGGGACAGGGGGCTTTAATGAGCAGTTCTTC.

V usage is TRBV28 and J usage is TRBJ2-1, with D uncertain. Germline V gives CDR1 MDHEN, CDR2 SYDVKM. Trimming left V 5 bases short and J 0 bases short, with 8 bases between. CDR3 size: 14 residues. DNA for the CDR3: TGTGCCAGCAGTCGCCGAGTCTCCTACAATGAGCAGTTCTTC. This codes for CASSRRVSYNEQFF.

The chain links TRBV10-3 to TRBJ1-3, with D uncertain. Per germline, CDR1 ENHRY and CDR2 SYGVKD. The CDR3 is 16 residues long. Trimming stripped 1 base from V and 0 bases from J, with 10 bases between. CDR3 residues: CAISEYEPSSGNTIYF. The CDR3 DNA reads as TGTGCCATCAGTGAGTATGAGCCTTCCTCTGGAAACACCATATATTTT.

About this clone itself: One base away lies a much larger clone, so this may be a sequencing read error. This chain links TRBV27 with TRBJ1-1; weak D call: TRBD1 (6 bases). The germline gives CDR1 MNHEY, CDR2 SMNVEV (reference sequence). The V end lost 5 bases, the J end lost 2 bases, and 9 bases lay between the germline ends. There are 13 residues in the CDR3. The CDR3 is CASSLQGNTEAFF. CDR3 nucleotide sequence: TGTGCCAGCAGTCTACAGGGAAACACTGAAGCTTTCTTT.

The rearrangement joins TRBV19 to TRBJ1-1; D remains unclear. Looked up from germline, CDR1 is LNHDA and CDR2 is SQIVND (reference sequence). This CDR3 is 14 amino acids long. Trimming cost V 3 bases and J 8 bases, with 16 bases left between them. The CDR3 here is CASSIVWAGDEAFF. The CDR3 nucleotides read TGTGCCAGTAGTATTGTGTGGGCGGGAGACGAAGCTTTCTTT. Full variable domain (remainder filled in from reference TRBV19 and TRBJ1-1): DGGITQSPKYLFRKEGQNVTLSCEQNLNHDAMYWYRQDPGQGLRLIYYSQIVNDFQKGDIAEGYSVSREKKESFPLTVTSAQKNPTAFYLCASSIVWAGDEAFFGQGTRLTVV.

V is TRBV5-1 and J is TRBJ2-3; D perhaps matches TRBD2 (5 bases). CDR3 size: 13 residues. Trimming stripped 4 bases from V and 6 bases from J, with 12 bases between. The germline gives CDR1 SGHRS, CDR2 YFSETQ. This CDR3 is CASSTEGGDTQYF. Here the CDR3 DNA reads TGCGCCAGCAGCACCGAGGGTGGGGATACGCAGTATTTT. The whole variable domain, filled in from reference TRBV5-1 and TRBJ2-3, reads KAGVTQTPRYLIKTRGQQVTLSCSPISGHRSVSWYQQTPGQGLQFLFEYFSETQRNKGNFPGRFSGRQFSNSRSEMNVSTLELGDSALYLCASSTEGGDTQYFGPGTRLTVL.

The chain is built from TRBV6-1 and TRBJ2-1; 9 nucleotides align to TRBD1. The junction had 10 bases not matched to a gene; V was cut back by 4 bases and J by 6 bases. The length of the CDR3 is 16 residues. Germline V gene lookup returns CDR1 MNHNS and CDR2 SASEGT. CDR3 DNA sequence: TGTGCCAGCAGTGTCAGGACAGGGGCATTGGGCAATGAGCAGTTCTTC. This encodes CASSVRTGALGNEQFF.

This clone has just one count. This chain uses TRBV6-5 with TRBJ1-2, with 7 bases aligning to TRBD1. This CDR3 has 14 residues. The trim removed 8 bases at V and 1 base at J, leaving 7 bases unmatched. Germline CDR1 and CDR2: MNHEY and SVGAGI. The CDR3 loop reads CASSTQGINYGYTF. CDR3 sequence (DNA): TGTGCCAGCTCAACACAGGGGATTAACTATGGCTACACCTTC.

This sequence joins TRBV11-2 and TRBJ1-4; D gene ambiguous. CDR3 size: 13 residues. Germline V gene data show CDR1 as SGHAT and CDR2 as FQNNGV. The ends were cut back, 2 bases at V and 8 bases at J, with 9 bases in the middle. Here the CDR3 DNA reads TGTGCCAGCAGCTTATCCCTAGGAGAAAAACTGTTTTTT. Encoded protein: CASSLSLGEKLFF.

The table lists this clone with a few counts. The rearrangement links TRBV15 to TRBJ1-2, with 9 bases lining up with TRBD1. This CDR3 comprises 16 residues. The germline CDR1 and CDR2 sequences are LNHNV and YYDKDF (reference sequence). Trimming took 3 bases from V and 0 from J; bases not matched to a gene: 5. In DNA, the CDR3 is TGTGCCACCAGCAGGCGGGACAGGGCAACTAACTATGGCTACACCTTC. This encodes CATSRRDRATNYGYTF.

The rearrangement uses TRBV5-8 and TRBJ2-2; 10 nucleotides align to TRBD2. The CDR3 runs to 18 residues. The ends lost 6 bases at V and 2 bases at J; junction bases unmatched: 13. Germline V gene data show CDR1 as SGHTS and CDR2 as YDEGEE. CDR3 loop: CASIPGRGLAVNTGELFF. The CDR3, as DNA: TGTGCCAGCATCCCCGGACGCGGACTAGCGGTAAACACCGGGGAGCTGTTTTTT.

The gene calls are TRBV6-5 and TRBJ1-6; a weak D match, TRBD1 (6 bases). The CDR3 loop spans 10 amino acids. The V end was cut by 9 bases, the J end by 10 bases, with 7 bases between. Germline V gene sequence: CDR1 MNHEY, CDR2 SVGAGI. Here the CDR3 reads CASGTSPLHF. In DNA, the CDR3 is TGTGCCAGTGGGACATCACCCCTCCACTTT.

This clone was observed once. The chain combines TRBV4-2 with TRBJ1-1; D remains ambiguous. CDR1 is LGHNA, CDR2 YNFKEQ, per germline. The CDR3 totals 15 residues. V was pared by 0 bases and J by 4 bases, with 12 bases between. CDR3 nucleotides: TGTGCCAGCAGCCAAGAGACAATCCGGGGCACTGAAGCTTTCTTT. Amino acid sequence: CASSQETIRGTEAFF.

This clone occurred a few times. The CDR3 region has the DNA TGTGCCAGCAGCAGTCGCGGGAGGGCCTACGAGCAGTACTTC. Translation gives CASSSRGRAYEQYF. The chain carries TRBV9 and TRBJ2-7, with 9 bases matching TRBD2. The V and J ends lost 4 bases and 2 bases, in that order; junction bases with no gene match: 4. The germline CDR1 and CDR2 sequences are SGDLS and YYNGEE. This CDR3 is built from 14 residues.

The gene calls are TRBV9 and TRBJ2-2; the match to TRBD2 covers 12 bases. The CDR3 runs 16 residues. V was clipped by 2 bases and J by 6 bases; unmatched bases: 5. Germline V gene sequence: CDR1 SGDLS, CDR2 YYNGEE. The CDR3 nucleotides are TGTGCCAGCAGCGTGGCTAGCGGGGGGGCCCCCGGGGAGCTGTTTTTT. Protein sequence: CASSVASGGAPGELFF.

This rearrangement joins TRBV30 to TRBJ1-4; D is undetermined. This CDR3 is built from 12 residues. The germline V gene encodes CDR1 GTSNPN and CDR2 SVGIG (reference sequence). Trimming pared 2 bases from V and 6 bases from J, leaving 7 bases between. The CDR3 bases are TGTGCCTGGAGTCGAGTGGATGAAAAACTGTTTTTT. The encoded protein is CAWSRVDEKLFF.